This entry lists 27 T cell receptor beta chains sequenced from one sample in a study of molecular identifiers for immune sequencing clone quantification. TCRdb re-analysed the PCR reads in MiXCR, keeping a single row per CDR3 protein. The sample has 400,000 to 600,000 distinct CDR3 sequences, 25% seen once; the top ten hold just over 0.75%. Sequencing was done on a sample of naive CD8+ T cells from blood, with Jurkat cell RNA spiked in. Stated subset: FACS-sorted CD8+CD4-CCR7+CD45RA+ naive T cells. These receptors all come from a human donor in good health. Some libraries in this study had Jurkat cell RNA spiked in.

The chain joins TRBV6-6 to TRBJ1-6; D is perhaps TRBD1 (6 bases). The CDR3 has 18 residues. Trimming stripped 0 bases from V and 3 bases from J, with 15 bases between. Germline V lookup: CDR1 MNHNY, CDR2 SVGAGI (reference sequence). The CDR3 loop is CASSYSRDLGHYNSPLHF. The DNA for the CDR3 is TGTGCCAGCAGTTACTCCCGGGACCTGGGACACTATAATTCACCCCTCCACTTT.

In its sample, this clonotype was seen a few times. This chain connects TRBV28 to TRBJ1-5; D is possibly TRBD1 (5 bases). The CDR3 consists of 15 residues. With 6 bases removed from V and 2 bases from J, the gap between germline ends came to 14 bases. Germline assignment: CDR1 MDHEN and CDR2 SYDVKM. The CDR3 loop is CASSGALMGNQPQHF. The CDR3 DNA follows: TGTGCCAGCAGCGGGGCCCTTATGGGCAATCAGCCCCAGCATTTT.

This clonotype was counted only a few times. The rearrangement uses TRBV4-2 and TRBJ1-1; weak D call: TRBD1 (6 bases). Germline values: CDR1 LGHNA, CDR2 YNFKEQ. V was cut by 1 base and J by 3 bases, with 15 bases left in between. This CDR3 has 16 amino acids. In nucleotides, the CDR3 is TGTGCCAGCAGCCAAGTAGGGGCAGGGGAGGACACTGAAGCTTTCTTT. Translating it yields CASSQVGAGEDTEAFF.

In its sample, this clonotype was seen many times. CDR3 amino acids: CASSANRRSNQPQHF. The DNA of the CDR3 is TGTGCCAGCAGCGCGAACAGACGTAGCAATCAGCCCCAGCATTTT. The rearrangement joins TRBV5-4 to TRBJ1-5; D uncertain. Germline CDR1 SGHNT, CDR2 YYREEE (reference sequence). The length of the CDR3 is 15 residues. Trimming shortened V by 4 bases and J by 0 bases, and 11 bases separated the two germline ends.

There are many counts of this clonotype. V and J are TRBV5-1 and TRBJ2-1; D unclear. V was pared by 0 bases and J by 4 bases, with 5 bases between. The CDR3 runs 13 residues. Per germline, CDR1 SGHRS and CDR2 YFSETQ. CDR3: CASSLAQYNEQFF. CDR3 sequence (DNA): TGCGCCAGCAGCTTGGCCCAGTACAATGAGCAGTTCTTC. The full variable domain, in which reference TRBV5-1 and TRBJ2-1 provide the parts outside the CDR3, is KAGVTQTPRYLIKTRGQQVTLSCSPISGHRSVSWYQQTPGQGLQFLFEYFSETQRNKGNFPGRFSGRQFSNSRSEMNVSTLELGDSALYLCASSLAQYNEQFFGPGTRLTVL.

This chain links TRBV24-1 with TRBJ2-2; D is ambiguous. V dropped 4 bases and J dropped 6 bases, with 8 bases sitting between them. The CDR3 is 13 amino acids. CDR1 and CDR2 (germline): KGHDR, SFDVKD. CDR3 sequence reads: CATSDSSPGELFF. DNA for the CDR3: TGTGCCACCAGTGACTCATCCCCCGGGGAGCTGTTTTTT.

In the case of this clonotype: A much more abundant neighbour one base away suggests this may be a read error. The rearrangement joins TRBV20-1 to TRBJ2-7; perhaps TRBD1 as D (6 bases). The germline gives CDR1 DFQATT, CDR2 SNEGSKA (reference sequence). This CDR3 has 12 amino acids. V gave up 5 bases and J gave up 6 bases, with 14 bases separating them. CDR3 in amino acids: CSAGGFPIEQYF. As DNA, the CDR3 is TGCAGTGCTGGGGGCTTTCCCATCGAGCAGTACTTC.

In its sample, this clonotype was seen many times. The genes are TRBV20-1 and TRBJ1-2; a possible D gene is TRBD1 (5 bases). Trimming took off 3 bases at V and 2 bases at J, with 10 bases between the two ends. CDR1 DFQATT and CDR2 SNEGSKA come from the germline V gene (reference sequence). This CDR3 is built from 13 residues. The CDR3 loop is CSASDGANYGYTF. CDR3 DNA: TGCAGTGCTAGCGATGGGGCCAACTATGGCTACACCTTC.

CDR3 region: CASSIGNREAFF. CDR3 DNA sequence: TGTGCCAGTAGTATCGGAAACAGGGAAGCTTTCTTT. The rearrangement links TRBV19 to TRBJ1-1; tentative D call: TRBD1 (5 bases). Germline V gene sequence: CDR1 LNHDA, CDR2 SQIVND (reference sequence). V was clipped by 3 bases and J by 8 bases, with 10 bases between them. CDR3 size: 12 residues.

This sequence joins TRBV19 and TRBJ1-2; possible D gene TRBD1, 5 bases. Germline assignment: CDR1 LNHDA and CDR2 SQIVND (reference sequence). The CDR3 runs 13 residues. V dropped 7 bases and J dropped 8 bases, with 17 bases sitting between them. DNA for the CDR3: TGTGCCAGTACCCCCCCAGGGATTGAGGGCTACACCTTC. It codes for CASTPPGIEGYTF.

Only a few counts were recorded for this clonotype. This chain joins TRBV5-6 and TRBJ2-7; 7 nucleotides line up with TRBD2. The CDR3 has 15 residues. V shed 0 bases and J 3 bases; nucleotides not matched to a gene: 6. Looked up from germline, CDR1 is SGHDT and CDR2 is YYEEEE. The CDR3 region has the DNA TGTGCCAGCAGCTTGGCGGGGGGTCACCTCTACGAGCAGTACTTC. Amino acid sequence: CASSLAGGHLYEQYF. Supplemented by reference TRBV5-6 and TRBJ2-7, the full variable domain reads DAGVTQSPTHLIKTRGQQVTLRCSPKSGHDTVSWYQQALGQGPQFIFQYYEEEERQRGNFPDRFSGHQFPNYSSELNVNALLLGDSALYLCASSLAGGHLYEQYFGPGTRLTVT.

Concerning this clonotype: Germline and junction disagree at one end, which may indicate a read error. This rearrangement joins TRBV20-1 to TRBJ2-7, with 11 bases aligning to TRBD2. Germline V gene lookup returns CDR1 DFQATT and CDR2 SNEGSKA (reference sequence). The CDR3 has 14 amino acids. DNA of the CDR3: TGCAGTGCCCGTAGCGGGAGGGGGTCCTACGAGCTGTACTTC. This encodes CSARSGRGSYELYF.

In this sample, this clonotype turned up once. A much bigger clone sits one base away, suggesting this may be a read error. The chain carries TRBV25-1 and TRBJ2-1; no definite D call. Trimming took 4 bases from V and 16 from J, leaving 17 bases between them. Germline CDR1 is MGHDK and CDR2 is SYGVNS. The CDR3 is 12 residues long. CDR3 residues: CASSVLGLDPFF. In DNA form, the CDR3 reads TGTGCCAGCAGTGTGTTGGGGTTAGATCCCTTCTTC.

As to this clonotype: One end of the junction varies from germline; a read error may be responsible. The genes are TRBV12-3 or TRBV12-4 and TRBJ1-1; 7 nucleotides line up with TRBD1. The CDR3 is 11 residues long. In nucleotides, the CDR3 is TGTGCCGGCATTCTTCCGGGACAGCCGATCTTT. Encoded protein: CAGILPGQPIF.

This clonotype was seen a handful of times. This rearrangement joins TRBV20-1 to TRBJ2-7, with no clear D. Germline V gene data show CDR1 as DFQATT and CDR2 as SNEGSKA (reference sequence). V shed 3 bases and J shed 3 bases, with 9 bases lying between them. The CDR3 runs 12 residues. In DNA, the CDR3 is TGCAGTGCTAGTCCCGTACGCTACGAGCAGTACTTC. It yields the protein CSASPVRYEQYF.

As for this clonotype: One junction end does not reproduce the germline sequence, and a read error may be involved. J is TRBJ2-3 and V is TRBV27, with D tentatively TRBD1 (5 bases). The germline V gene encodes CDR1 MNHEY and CDR2 SMNVEV (reference sequence). The CDR3 is made up of 15 amino acids. The CDR3 DNA reads as TGTGCCAGCAGTCCCCAGGAGCCTTTCACAGGTACGCAGTATTTT. This sequence encodes CASSPQEPFTGTQYF.

This clonotype was recorded many times. The chain couples TRBV15 to TRBJ2-3; TRBD2 matches at 9 bases. The CDR3 runs to 16 residues. V gave up 4 bases and J gave up 5 bases; unmatched junction bases: 10. Germline CDR1 and CDR2: LNHNV and YYDKDF (reference sequence). In nucleotides, the CDR3 is TGTGCCACCAGCATTTATTTAGCGGGAGCAGGAGATACGCAGTATTTT. Residues: CATSIYLAGAGDTQYF.

The gene calls are TRBV4-3 and TRBJ2-5, with 8 bases lining up with TRBD2. V shed 5 bases, J shed 1 base, and the junction held 9 bases outside the gene matches. Germline V gene sequence: CDR1 LGHNA, CDR2 YSLEER. This CDR3 spans 16 amino acids. CDR3: CASSATSLAGQETQYF. CDR3 DNA: TGCGCCAGCAGCGCCACCAGTCTAGCGGGCCAAGAGACCCAGTACTTC.

This clonotype has more than one count but fewer than ten. The chain uses TRBV4-3 and TRBJ1-1, with D possibly TRBD1 on 5 matching bases. This CDR3 has 15 residues. CDR1 LGHNA and CDR2 YSLEER come from the germline V gene. V was cut by 1 base and J by 3 bases, with 12 bases left in between. In DNA form, the CDR3 reads TGCGCCAGCAGCCAAGGGTCAGGGACTTACACTGAAGCTTTCTTT. Its protein product is CASSQGSGTYTEAFF.

Turning to this clonotype: The junction shows a germline mismatch at one end, possibly a read error. The chain carries TRBV14 and TRBJ2-1; the match to TRBD2 covers 8 bases. The CDR3 runs 16 residues. CDR1 and CDR2 from the germline V gene are SGHDN and FVKESK. CDR3 bases: TGTGCCGGCAGCCAGGCGGGCGTAGCGGGATACAATGAGCAGTTCTTC. Encoded protein: CAGSQAGVAGYNEQFF. The variable domain in full, with the rest retrieved from reference TRBV14 and TRBJ2-1, is EAGVTQFPSHSVIEKGQTVTLRCDPISGHDNLYWYRRVMGKEIKFLLHFVKESKQDESGMPNNRFLAERTGGTYSTLKVQPAELEDSGVYFCAGSQAGVAGYNEQFFGPGTRLTVL.

This clonotype was detected a few times. It may be a read error: a sequence one base away is much more abundant. This chain joins TRBV6-5 and TRBJ2-3; D is uncertain. The CDR3 is 14 residues long. The germline CDR1 and CDR2 sequences are MNHEY and SVGAGI. The CDR3 DNA sequence: TGTGCCAGCAGCCCCACGGGTTCCACAGATACGCGGTATTTT. This sequence encodes CASSPTGSTDTRYF.

This clonotype was detected a few times. The chain recombines TRBV12-3 or TRBV12-4 with TRBJ2-1; possibly TRBD1 for D (5 bases). V dropped 3 bases and J dropped 8 bases, with 14 bases sitting between them. The CDR3 totals 14 residues. In nucleotides, the CDR3 is TGTGCCAGCAGTTTCTTCTTAAGGGGCGATGAGCAGTTCTTC. It codes for CASSFFLRGDEQFF.

This clonotype was counted a few times. The chain uses TRBV24-1 and TRBJ2-1, with D tentatively TRBD2 (5 bases). Germline loops: CDR1 KGHDR, CDR2 SFDVKD. Between the trimmed V and J ends, which lost 6 bases and 7 bases, there was a span of 12 bases. This CDR3 spans 13 amino acids. The CDR3 reads CATSMGVGNEQFF. The DNA for the CDR3 is TGTGCCACCAGTATGGGAGTGGGGAATGAGCAGTTCTTC.

The table lists this clonotype with many counts. This sequence joins TRBV12-3 or TRBV12-4 and TRBJ1-2; D is possibly TRBD1 (5 bases). The CDR3 spans 11 residues. Trimming left V 1 base short and J 10 bases short, with 7 bases between. CDR3 protein: CASSLGQIYTF. DNA of the CDR3: TGTGCCAGCAGTTTAGGACAGATCTACACCTTC.

Remarks on this clonotype: This may be a read error: a much more frequent sequence differs by one nucleotide. The chain uses TRBV29-1 and TRBJ2-7; 8 positions match TRBD1. The V gene's germline CDR1 is SQVTM and CDR2 ANQGSEA. The CDR3 length is 13 residues. The CDR3 bases are TGCAGCGTTGAAGGACAGGGGCCCTACGAGAAGTACTTC. Translating it yields CSVEGQGPYEKYF.

This clonotype appeared a few times. The chain has TRBV13 and TRBJ2-7, with a possible D match to TRBD2 (6 bases). V was cut by 5 bases and J by 3 bases, with 20 bases left in between. The CDR3 is made up of 16 amino acids. CDR1 is PRHDT and CDR2 is FYEKMQ in the germline V gene (reference sequence). CDR3 loop: CASSGSAGLPLYEQYF. The DNA for the CDR3 is TGTGCCAGCAGCGGAAGCGCGGGACTCCCCCTCTACGAGCAGTACTTC.

V gene TRBV6-5 combines with J gene TRBJ2-7, with TRBD1 as a possible D gene (6 bases). The V gene's germline CDR1 is MNHEY and CDR2 SVGAGI. Trimming pared 6 bases from V and 2 bases from J, leaving 17 bases between. The CDR3 loop spans 15 amino acids. Here the CDR3 DNA reads TGTGCCAGCAGCATCCCCGTGGGGGCCCCCTACGAGCAGTACTTC. It codes for CASSIPVGAPYEQYF.